This T cell receptor beta chain was documented in a study of CXCR3-negative and CXCR3-positive naive CD8 T cells. Study overall: Libraries each contributed about 1.5 +/- 0.3 million TRB reads, for some 130 million in total. Study-level points and caveats: Most assays used freshly isolated PBMCs, as cryopreservation partially reduced CXCR3. TRB CDR3s were more hydrophobic in CXCR3-positive than in CXCR3-negative naive cells. Memory CD8+ cells showed much lower diversity, while both naive subsets displayed comparably high diversity.

Germline loops: CDR1 SGHTA, CDR2 FQGNSA. This CDR3 contains 15 residues. It was by 5' RACE with UMI labels that the TRB cDNA libraries were prepared. TCRdb re-called the 5' RACE reads and gives one entry per CDR3 protein, without DNA. Its table lists about 150,000 distinct CDR3 sequences. Naive CD8+ T cells displayed a CD45RO-CCR7+CD27+CD95- phenotype. Worth noting for this clonotype: Antigen specificity is unknown.

This chain uses TRBV7-2 with TRBJ2-3. Specimen: naive CXCR3+ CD8+ T cells from blood. Subset meaning: CD45RO-CCR7+CD27+CD95- naive CD8+ T cells expressing CXCR3 (TNR3+). This TCR derives from a human donor in good health. Some clones in this sample may be carry-over from other donors' samples. The chain's CDR3 is CASSFLITPTDTQYF.